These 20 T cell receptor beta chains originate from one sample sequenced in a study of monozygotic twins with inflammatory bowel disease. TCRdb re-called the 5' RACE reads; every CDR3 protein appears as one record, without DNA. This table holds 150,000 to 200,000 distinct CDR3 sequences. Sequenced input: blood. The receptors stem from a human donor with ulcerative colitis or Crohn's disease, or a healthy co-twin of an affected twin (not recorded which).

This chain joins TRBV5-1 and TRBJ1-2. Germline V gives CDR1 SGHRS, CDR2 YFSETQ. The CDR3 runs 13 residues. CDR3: CASSLYSDYGYTF.

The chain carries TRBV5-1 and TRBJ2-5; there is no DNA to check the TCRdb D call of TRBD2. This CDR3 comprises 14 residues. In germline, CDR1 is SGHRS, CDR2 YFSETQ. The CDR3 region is CASSLGAAQETQYF.

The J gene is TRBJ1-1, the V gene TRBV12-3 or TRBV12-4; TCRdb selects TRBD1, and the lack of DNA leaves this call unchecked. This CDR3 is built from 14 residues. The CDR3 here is CASTRQASNTEAFF.

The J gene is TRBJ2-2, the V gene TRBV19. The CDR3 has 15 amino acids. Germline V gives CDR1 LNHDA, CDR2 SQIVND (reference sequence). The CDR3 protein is CASSLGPWATGELFF.

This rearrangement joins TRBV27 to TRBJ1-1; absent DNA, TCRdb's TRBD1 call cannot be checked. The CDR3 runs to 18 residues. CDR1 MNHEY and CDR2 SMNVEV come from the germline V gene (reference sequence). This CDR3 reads CASSFINHIQGANTEAFF.

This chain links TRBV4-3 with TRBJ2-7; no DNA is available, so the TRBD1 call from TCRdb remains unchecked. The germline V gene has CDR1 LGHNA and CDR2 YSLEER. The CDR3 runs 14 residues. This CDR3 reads CASSLAVTRDEQYF.

The CDR3 loop reads CATSETSNEQFF. The genes are TRBV24-1 and TRBJ2-1. Germline V gene data show CDR1 as KGHDR and CDR2 as SFDVKD. This CDR3 spans 12 amino acids.

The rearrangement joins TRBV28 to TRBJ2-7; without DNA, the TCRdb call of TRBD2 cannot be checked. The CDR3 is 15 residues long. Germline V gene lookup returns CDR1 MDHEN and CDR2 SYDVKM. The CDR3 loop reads CASSLSGLGSYEQYF.

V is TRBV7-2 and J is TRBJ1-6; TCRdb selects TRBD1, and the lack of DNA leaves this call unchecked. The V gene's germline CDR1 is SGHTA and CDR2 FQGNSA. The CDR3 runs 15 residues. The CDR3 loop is CASSFRRTDNSPLHF. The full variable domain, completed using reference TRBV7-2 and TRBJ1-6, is GAGVSQSPSNKVTEKGKDVELRCDPISGHTALYWYRQSLGQGLEFLIYFQGNSAPDKSGLPSDRFSAERTGGSVSTLTIQRTQQEDSAVYLCASSFRRTDNSPLHFGNGTRLTVT.

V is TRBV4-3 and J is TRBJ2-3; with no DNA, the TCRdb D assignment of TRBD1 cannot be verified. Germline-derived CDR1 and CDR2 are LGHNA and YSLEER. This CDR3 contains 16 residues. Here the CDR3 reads CASSQTSPGGQDTQYF.

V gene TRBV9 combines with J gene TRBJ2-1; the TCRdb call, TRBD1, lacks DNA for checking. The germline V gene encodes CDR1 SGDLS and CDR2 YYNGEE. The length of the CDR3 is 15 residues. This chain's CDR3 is CASSVTGTGGGEQFF.

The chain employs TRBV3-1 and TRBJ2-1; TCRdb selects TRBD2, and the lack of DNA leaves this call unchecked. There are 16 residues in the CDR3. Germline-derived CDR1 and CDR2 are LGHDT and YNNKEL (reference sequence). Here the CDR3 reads CASSPSTSGLYNGQFF.

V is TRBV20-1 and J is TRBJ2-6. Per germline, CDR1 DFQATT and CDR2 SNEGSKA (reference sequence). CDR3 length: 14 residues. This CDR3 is CSADSGFGANVLTF.

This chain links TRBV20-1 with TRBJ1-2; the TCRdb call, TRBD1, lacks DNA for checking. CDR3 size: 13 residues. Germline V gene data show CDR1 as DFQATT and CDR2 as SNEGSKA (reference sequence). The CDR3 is CSARDATGFGYTF.

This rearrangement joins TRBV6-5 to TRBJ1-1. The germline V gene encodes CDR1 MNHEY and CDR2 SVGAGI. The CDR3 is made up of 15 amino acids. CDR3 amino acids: CASSYSTRRHTEAFF.

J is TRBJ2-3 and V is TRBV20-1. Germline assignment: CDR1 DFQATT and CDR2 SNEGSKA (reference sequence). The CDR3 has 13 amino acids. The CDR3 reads CSANLADTDTQYF.

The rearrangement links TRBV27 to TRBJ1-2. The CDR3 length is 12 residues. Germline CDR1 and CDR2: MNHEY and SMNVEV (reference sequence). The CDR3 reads CASSSGTFGYTF.

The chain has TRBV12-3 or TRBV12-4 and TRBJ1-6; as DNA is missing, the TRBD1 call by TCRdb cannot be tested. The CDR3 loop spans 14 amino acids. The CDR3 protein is CASSILTGESPLHF.

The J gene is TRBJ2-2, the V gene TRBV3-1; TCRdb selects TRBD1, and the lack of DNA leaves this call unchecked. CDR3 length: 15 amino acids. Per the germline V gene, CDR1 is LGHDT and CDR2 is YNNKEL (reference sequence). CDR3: CASSQGPGFTGELFF.

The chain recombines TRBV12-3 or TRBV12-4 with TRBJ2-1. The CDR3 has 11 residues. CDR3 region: CASSLKDEQFF.